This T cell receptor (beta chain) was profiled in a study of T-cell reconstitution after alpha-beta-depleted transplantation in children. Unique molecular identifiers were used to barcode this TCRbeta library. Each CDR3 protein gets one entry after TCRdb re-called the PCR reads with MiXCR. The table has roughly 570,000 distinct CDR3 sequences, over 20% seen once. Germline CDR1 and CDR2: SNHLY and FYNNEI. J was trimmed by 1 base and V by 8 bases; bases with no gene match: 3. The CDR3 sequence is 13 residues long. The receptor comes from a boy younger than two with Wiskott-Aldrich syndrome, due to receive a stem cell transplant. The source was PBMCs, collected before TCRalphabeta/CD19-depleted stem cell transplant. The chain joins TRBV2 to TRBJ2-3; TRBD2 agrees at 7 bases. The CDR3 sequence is CASASGGTDTQYF. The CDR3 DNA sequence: TGTGCCAGCGCGAGCGGGGGCACAGATACGCAGTATTTT. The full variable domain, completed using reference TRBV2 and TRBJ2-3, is EPEVTQTPSHQVTQMGQEVILRCVPISNHLYFYWYRQILGQKVEFLVSFYNNEISEKSEIFDDQFSVERPDGSNFTLKIRSTKLEDSAMYFCASASGGTDTQYFGPGTRLTVL.